This entry lists 4 T cell receptor beta chains sequenced from one sample in a study of long-term antiretroviral therapy in people with HIV. Investigators performed immunoSEQ version v3.0 at survey level. Generated by immunoSEQ multiplex PCR, the TCRdb table keeps only in-frame clones and is missing some. The sample includes tens of thousands of clones, approximately 89% of them seen just once. The sequencing used unsorted PBMCs, collected about 2.7 years after starting antiretroviral therapy. All receptors derive from a woman aged 45-65 years with HIV.

This clone showed up just once. One end of the junction varies from germline; a read error may be responsible. This rearrangement joins TRBV5-1 to TRBJ1-2, with D unclear. Germline V gene sequence: CDR1 SGHRS, CDR2 YFSETQ. This CDR3 contains 14 residues. The chain's CDR3 is CASSLGGANYGYTF. The CDR3 DNA follows: TGTGCCAGCAGCTTGGGCGGAGCTAACTATGGCTACACCTTC.

The CDR3 region is CSVEDYAREGEAFF. CDR3 bases: TGCAGCGTTGAAGATTATGCGAGGGAGGGAGAAGCTTTCTTT. The rearrangement links TRBV29-1 to TRBJ1-1; no definite D call. V was shortened by 0 bases and J by 8 bases, with 16 bases between the two germline ends. In germline, CDR1 is SQVTM, CDR2 ANQGSEA. This CDR3 region has 14 residues.

This sequence joins TRBV29-1 and TRBJ2-5; the D is unclear. V was shortened by 7 bases and J by 1 base, with 13 bases between the two germline ends. The CDR3 length is 13 residues. Per germline, CDR1 SQVTM and CDR2 ANQGSEA. Here the CDR3 DNA reads TGCAGCGCAGAAGCTAACGGCCAAGAGACCCAGTACTTC. Translation gives CSAEANGQETQYF.

The chain combines TRBV27 with TRBJ1-2, with D maybe TRBD1 (5 bases). The germline CDR1 and CDR2 sequences are MNHEY and SMNVEV (reference sequence). CDR3 length: 13 amino acids. V lost 3 bases to trimming and J lost 1 base, with 6 bases between them. For the CDR3, the DNA is TGTGCCAGCAGTTTGGGGGTTAACTATGGCTACACCTTC. Protein product: CASSLGVNYGYTF.